Listed below are T cell receptor beta chains from one sample, sequenced in a study of T cell responses to AZD1222 COVID-19 vaccine. Sequenced by immunoSEQ multiplex PCR; TCRdb stores in-frame clones only, minus some. The table records about 130,000 clones, roughly nine tenths of them present only once. The sequencing used peripheral blood, collected 28 days after the second AZD1222 dose. The origin of the receptors is an adult who received the AZD1222 COVID-19 vaccine. CDR3s include the opening cysteine and the closing phenylalanine or tryptophan. The order of the fields is J gene, V gene, CDR3 protein.

TRBJ2-4 | TRBV5-1 | CASSQNRDGVVKNIQYF
TRBJ1-2 | TRBV12-3/TRBV12-4 | CASGGQGRGGYTF
TRBJ2-7 | TRBV29-1 | CSAYGTGTSGDAYEQYF
TRBJ2-6 | TRBV4-1 | CASSQNRVAGANVLTF
TRBJ1-5 | TRBV6-5 | CASSKGVGNQPQHF
TRBJ1-3 | TRBV7-2 | CASSLWASTGNTIYF
TRBJ2-3 | TRBV24-1 | CATSDFFTDTQYF
TRBJ1-5 | TRBV19 | CASSMGRGSNQPQHF
TRBJ2-3 | TRBV5-1 | CASSVDGQGTQYF
TRBJ1-1 | TRBV18 | CASGNAVNTEAFF
TRBJ1-1 | TRBV29-1 | CNVKHDTEAFF
TRBJ1-3 | TRBV6-1 | CASSLTGGSGNTIYF
TRBJ2-1 | TRBV7-8 | CASSFRLAYEQFF
TRBJ2-6 | TRBV19 | CASSVRTASGANVLTF
TRBJ1-2 | TRBV10-2 | CASSEWDAGAGYGYTF
TRBJ2-1 | TRBV24-1 | CATSASGRASGEQFF
TRBJ1-4 | TRBV10-2 | CASSPPVGPGAIRNEKLFF
TRBJ2-1 | TRBV23-1 | CASSQSGRGQFF
TRBJ1-2 | TRBV10-3 | CAISDGPGANYGYTF
TRBJ2-1 | TRBV5-1 | CASSWVAGPYNEQFF
TRBJ2-7 | TRBV6-5 | CASRGHYEQYF
TRBJ1-1 | TRBV5-1 | CASSRRQAPNTEAFF
TRBJ2-1 | TRBV12-3/TRBV12-4 | CASSPTRGEQFF
TRBJ2-5 | TRBV7-3 | CASRSTGTETQYF
TRBJ1-2 | TRBV12-2 | CASRLGRGYTF
TRBJ1-5 | TRBV19 | CASRGAGSNQPQHF
TRBJ1-3 | TRBV18 | CASSPYDSSSGNTIYF
TRBJ1-2 | TRBV4-1 | CASSQDPSGYYGYTF
TRBJ2-1 | TRBV5-4 | CASSLKTGGLTYNEQFF
TRBJ2-7 | TRBV18 | CASSPQMRQGLSYEQYF
TRBJ1-1 | TRBV18 | CASSPARQGAMAFF
TRBJ2-7 | TRBV6-2/TRBV6-3 | CASSPYQIYYEQYF
TRBJ1-6 | TRBV7-6 | CASSQNRDNSPLHF
TRBJ2-3 | TRBV6-2/TRBV6-3 | CASSPRTGIATNTQYF
TRBJ2-5 | TRBV6-1 | CASSEGGLALARETQYF
TRBJ1-2 | TRBV11-2 | CASSLDPAGDYGYTF
TRBJ1-5 | TRBV7-2 | CASSPRGGGNQPQHF
TRBJ1-1 | TRBV18 | CASSPFGSNTEAFF
TRBJ1-1 | TRBV18 | CASSPDRSTEAFF
TRBJ2-3 | TRBV12-5 | CASAAAGLTDTQYF
TRBJ2-3 | TRBV5-1 | CASSIRDRATDTQYF
TRBJ2-1 | TRBV7-2 | CASSSRIAGPPYNEQFF
TRBJ1-1 | TRBV4-3 | CASSLVGGSEAFF
TRBJ2-7 | TRBV14 | CASSPWAGPTYEQYF
TRBJ2-5 | TRBV11-2 | CASSLQQETQYF
TRBJ1-5 | TRBV2 | CASSAQSSNQPQHF